A selection of T cell receptor beta chains follows, all from one sample in a study of T cell changes during pregnancy in multiple sclerosis. Only in-frame clones appear in the TCRdb table, and some are missing; sequencing was by immunoSEQ multiplex PCR. Of under 55,000 clones listed, 85% to 95% were seen once; the top ten hold around 0.74%. The sample here was CD4+ T cells from peripheral blood mononuclear cells, taken in the third trimester of pregnancy. The receptors were sampled from a female donor with multiple sclerosis, enrolled in a pregnancy study. Each CDR3 is given with its conserved first and last residue. The D gene is left open where the match is weak. Clone sizes are given selectively: once, few, many, or a class where the clone is expanded.

v_call	clone_size	d_call	j_call	cdr3_aa	cdr3_nt
TRBV10-3	-	-	TRBJ2-7	CATRRGPESISEQYF	TGTGCCACCCGGCGTGGCCCGGAGAGTATTTCCGAGCAGTACTTC
TRBV6-1	once	-	TRBJ2-1	CASSESGGQYNEQFF	TGTGCCAGCAGTGAATCGGGGGGCCAGTACAATGAGCAGTTCTTC
TRBV10-3	-	-	TRBJ2-7	CAISESTESYEQYF	TGTGCCATCAGTGAGTCGACGGAGTCCTACGAGCAGTACTTC
TRBV10-3	-	TRBD1	TRBJ2-7	CAISPGQGASHSTYEQYF	TGTGCCATCAGTCCTGGACAGGGGGCGAGCCATTCAACCTACGAGCAGTACTTC
TRBV15	-	TRBD1	TRBJ1-1	CATSRVSGAGGTEAFF	TGTGCCACCAGCAGAGTTTCTGGGGCAGGGGGCACTGAAGCTTTCTTT
TRBV6-6	-	TRBD1	TRBJ2-2	CASSRTGLTGELFF	TGTGCCAGCAGCCGGACAGGGTTGACCGGGGAGCTGTTTTTT
TRBV10-2	-	-	TRBJ1-6	CASVGQNSPLHF	TGCGCCAGCGTGGGACAAAATTCACCCCTCCACTTT
TRBV18	-	-	TRBJ1-6	CASSPRRVSSPLHF	TGTGCCAGCTCACCCCGCAGGGTTAGTTCACCCCTCCACTTT
TRBV10-2	-	-	TRBJ1-5	CASSEPRSNQPQHF	TGCGCCAGCAGTGAGCCCCGTAGCAATCAGCCCCAGCATTTT
TRBV27	-	-	TRBJ1-2	CASSSWGAQNPGYTF	TGTGCCAGCAGTTCTTGGGGAGCCCAGAATCCCGGCTACACCTTC
TRBV19	-	TRBD1	TRBJ2-5	CASNDRDRGHRETQYF	TGTGCCAGTAATGACCGGGACAGGGGGCACCGGGAGACCCAGTACTTC
TRBV5-5	-	-	TRBJ2-7	CASSLSVYEQYF	TGTGCCAGCAGCCTGAGTGTGTACGAGCAGTACTTC
TRBV6-6	-	-	TRBJ2-6	CASTPVTGSGANVLTF	TGTGCCAGCACCCCAGTAACAGGGTCCGGGGCCAACGTCCTGACTTTC
TRBV5-6	-	-	TRBJ1-1	CASSLLQAYTEAFF	TGTGCCAGCAGCTTGTTGCAGGCCTACACTGAAGCTTTCTTT
TRBV12-5	-	-	TRBJ1-3	CASGLVAVNTIYF	TGTGCTAGTGGTTTGGTGGCAGTAAACACCATATATTTT
TRBV9	-	-	TRBJ1-1	CASSVGQEATEAFF	TGTGCCAGCAGCGTAGGACAGGAGGCCACTGAAGCTTTCTTT
TRBV14	-	TRBD1	TRBJ2-5	CASSQRTGVVETQYF	TGTGCCAGCAGCCAAAGGACAGGGGTGGTAGAGACCCAGTACTTC
TRBV5-6	-	TRBD1	TRBJ1-2	CASSNYRQGTYGYTF	TGTGCCAGCAGCAACTACCGACAGGGGACCTATGGCTACACCTTC
TRBV6-5	-	TRBD2	TRBJ2-3	CASRPGGGGDTQYF	TGTGCCAGCAGGCCGGGGGGGGGCGGAGATACGCAGTATTTT
TRBV6-5	-	-	TRBJ1-4	CASSRGTGGEKLFF	TGTGCCAGCAGCCGGGGGACGGGGGGTGAAAAACTGTTTTTT
TRBV5-5	-	-	TRBJ1-2	CASSSDRTYGYTF	TGTGCCAGCAGCTCGGACAGAACCTATGGCTACACCTTC
TRBV9	once	-	TRBJ2-1	CASSVGAGGIHNEQFF	TGTGCCAGCAGCGTAGGGGCAGGAGGCATCCACAATGAGCAGTTCTTC
TRBV7-2	-	TRBD2	TRBJ2-7	CASSPGGSSYEQYF	TGTGCCAGCAGCCCCGGGGGGAGCTCCTACGAGCAGTACTTC
TRBV10-3	-	TRBD1	TRBJ2-7	CAISGTGMVYEQYF	TGTGCCATCAGTGGGACAGGGATGGTCTACGAGCAGTACTTC
TRBV18	-	TRBD2	TRBJ2-1	CASSPSGAGSNEQFF	TGTGCCAGCTCACCGAGCGGGGCAGGCTCCAATGAGCAGTTCTTC
TRBV29-1	-	-	TRBJ1-1	CSVSDWGLDTEAFF	TGCAGCGTTTCTGACTGGGGGCTAGACACTGAAGCTTTCTTT
TRBV18	-	-	TRBJ2-7	CASSPRADRKPYEQYF	TGTGCCAGCTCACCCCGCGCCGACAGGAAGCCTTACGAGCAGTACTTC
TRBV7-9	-	TRBD1	TRBJ1-2	CASSLAGQAESYGYTF	TGTGCCAGCAGCTTAGCGGGACAGGCAGAGTCCTATGGCTACACCTTC
TRBV6-6	once	-	TRBJ1-6	CASSLTGSASSSPLHF	TGTGCCAGCAGCCTTACAGGGAGCGCTTCGAGTTCACCCCTCCACTTT
TRBV10-3	once	TRBD2	TRBJ2-1	CAIREGTSGGYEQFF	TGTGCCATCAGAGAGGGGACTAGCGGGGGCTATGAGCAGTTCTTC
TRBV5-6	once	-	TRBJ1-2	CASSLLPGADYGYTF	TGTGCCAGCAGCTTGCTCCCAGGGGCGGACTATGGCTACACCTTC
TRBV7-3	-	-	TRBJ2-1	CASSPNRVGDEQFF	TGTGCCAGCAGCCCGAACAGGGTTGGAGATGAGCAGTTCTTC
TRBV5-1	-	-	TRBJ2-2	CASSPLNGGMGTGELFF	TGCGCCAGCAGCCCACTCAACGGGGGTATGGGCACCGGGGAGTTGTTTTTT
TRBV5-4	-	-	TRBJ1-1	CASSPSGGKFNTEAFF	TGTGCCAGCAGCCCATCGGGGGGCAAATTCAACACTGAAGCTTTCTTT
TRBV6-5	-	-	TRBJ1-2	CASSPQGLYGYTF	TGTGCCAGCAGTCCTCAGGGTCTCTATGGCTACACCTTC